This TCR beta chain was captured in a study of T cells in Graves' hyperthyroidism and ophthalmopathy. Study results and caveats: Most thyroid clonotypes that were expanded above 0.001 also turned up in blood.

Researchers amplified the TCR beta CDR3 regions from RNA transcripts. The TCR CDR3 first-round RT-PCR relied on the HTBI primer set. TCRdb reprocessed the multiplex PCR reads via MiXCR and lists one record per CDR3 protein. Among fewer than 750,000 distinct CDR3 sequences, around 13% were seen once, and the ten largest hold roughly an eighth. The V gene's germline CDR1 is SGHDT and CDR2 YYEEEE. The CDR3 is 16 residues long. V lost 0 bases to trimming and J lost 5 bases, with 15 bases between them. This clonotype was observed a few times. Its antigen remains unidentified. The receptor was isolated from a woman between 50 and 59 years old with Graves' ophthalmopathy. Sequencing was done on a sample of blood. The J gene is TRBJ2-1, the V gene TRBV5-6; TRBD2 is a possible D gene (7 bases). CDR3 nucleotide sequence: TGTGCCAGCAGCTTGGCCTCTGGGGGGGCAAACAATGAGCAGTTCTTC. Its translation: CASSLASGGANNEQFF.